What follows are 9 T cell receptor beta chains derived from one specimen sequenced in a study of blood T cells in healthy people across ages. A second PCR, run for about 7 to 11 cycles, used a sample-barcoded 5' primer plus a J-beta primer mix. TCRdb re-called the 5' RACE reads with MiXCR, one entry per CDR3 protein. The sample yields about 800,000 distinct CDR3 sequences, 58% seen once. Sequenced sample: blood. Source of these receptors: a man aged 25-40 years in good health.

The chain links TRBV4-2 to TRBJ2-2; 10 bases line up with TRBD2. This CDR3 has 16 amino acids. V trimming: 5 bases; J trimming: 7 bases; junction bases outside the gene matches: 10. CDR1 is LGHNA and CDR2 is YNFKEQ in the germline V gene. The CDR3 loop is CASSYSSGGAIGELFF. CDR3 DNA: TGTGCCAGCAGCTATTCGAGCGGGGGGGCTATCGGGGAGCTGTTTTTT.

The V call is TRBV4-1, the J call TRBJ2-1; the match to TRBD2 covers 9 bases. Losses at the gene ends were 0 bases for V and 3 bases for J; bases not matched to a gene: 6. This CDR3 is built from 17 residues. The germline V gene encodes CDR1 MGHRA and CDR2 YSYEKL. DNA for the CDR3: TGCGCCAGCAGCCAAGATGAGAATAGCGGGAGCTACAATGAGCAGTTCTTC. Its translation is CASSQDENSGSYNEQFF.

The chain couples TRBV9 to TRBJ2-7; D is possibly TRBD1 (6 bases). The germline CDR1 and CDR2 sequences are SGDLS and YYNGEE. The length of the CDR3 is 14 residues. V was clipped by 3 bases and J by 3 bases, with 13 bases between them. DNA for the CDR3: TGTGCCAGCAGCGGTGGGATAGGGGGCTACGAGCAGTACTTC. It yields the protein CASSGGIGGYEQYF. Complete variable domain (other parts from reference TRBV9 and TRBJ2-7): DSGVTQTPKHLITATGQRVTLRCSPRSGDLSVYWYQQSLDQGLQFLIQYYNGEERAKGNILERFSAQQFPDLHSELNLSSLELGDSALYFCASSGGIGGYEQYFGPGTRLTVT.

This sequence joins TRBV7-9 and TRBJ2-1, with 8 bases lining up with TRBD1. TRBJ2-7 matches the DNA end more closely, so the J call is doubtful. CDR3 size: 19 residues. Germline V gene lookup returns CDR1 SEHNR and CDR2 FQNEAQ (reference sequence). CDR3 amino acids: CASSFSGQGISFLNNEQYF. CDR3 nucleotides: TGTGCCAGCAGCTTCTCAGGACAGGGTATCTCCTTCCTTAACAATGAGCAGTACTTC.

The chain joins TRBV7-9 to TRBJ1-2; D might be TRBD1 (5 bases). The germline V gene has CDR1 SEHNR and CDR2 FQNEAQ (reference sequence). The CDR3 loop spans 17 amino acids. Trimming pared 1 base from V and 1 base from J, leaving 16 bases between. For the CDR3, the DNA is TGTGCCAGCAGCTTAGGCCAGGACATCACTGATAACTATGGCTACACCTTC. Its protein is CASSLGQDITDNYGYTF.

This clonotype was seen a single time. The rearrangement links TRBV20-1 to TRBJ2-5; D could derive from TRBD1 or TRBD2 (5 bases each). This CDR3 is 10 amino acids long. CDR1 is DFQATT, CDR2 SNEGSKA, per germline (reference sequence). The CDR3 here is CSPEGNEQYF. In DNA, the CDR3 is TGCAGCCCCGAGGGGAATGAGCAGTACTTC.

This clonotype was counted between two and nine times. The chain is built from TRBV7-2 and TRBJ2-7; 8 bases map to TRBD2. The CDR3 spans 15 residues. Losses at the gene ends were 0 bases for V and 0 bases for J; bases not matched to a gene: 1. CDR1 is SGHTA, CDR2 FQGNSA, per germline. CDR3 nucleotide sequence: TGTGCCAGCAGCTTAGCTAGCGGGACCTCCTACGAGCAGTACTTC. Translating it yields CASSLASGTSYEQYF.

V is TRBV6-2 or TRBV6-3 and J is TRBJ2-7; maybe TRBD2 (6 bases). Trimming removed 11 bases from V and 5 bases from J, with 22 bases in between. CDR1 is MNHEY, CDR2 SVGEGT, per germline. The CDR3 covers 14 residues. The CDR3: CAGGFPGVNNEQYF. CDR3 in DNA: TGTGCCGGCGGATTCCCGGGGGTGAACAACGAGCAGTACTTC.

This chain joins TRBV20-1 and TRBJ2-3; the D is unclear. Trimming stripped 6 bases from V and 4 bases from J, with 23 bases between. The CDR3 loop spans 16 amino acids. From germline, CDR1 is DFQATT and CDR2 SNEGSKA (reference sequence). The CDR3 region is CSAVLDRRLGADTQYF. CDR3 in DNA: TGCAGTGCAGTCTTAGACCGGCGGTTAGGCGCAGATACGCAGTATTTT.